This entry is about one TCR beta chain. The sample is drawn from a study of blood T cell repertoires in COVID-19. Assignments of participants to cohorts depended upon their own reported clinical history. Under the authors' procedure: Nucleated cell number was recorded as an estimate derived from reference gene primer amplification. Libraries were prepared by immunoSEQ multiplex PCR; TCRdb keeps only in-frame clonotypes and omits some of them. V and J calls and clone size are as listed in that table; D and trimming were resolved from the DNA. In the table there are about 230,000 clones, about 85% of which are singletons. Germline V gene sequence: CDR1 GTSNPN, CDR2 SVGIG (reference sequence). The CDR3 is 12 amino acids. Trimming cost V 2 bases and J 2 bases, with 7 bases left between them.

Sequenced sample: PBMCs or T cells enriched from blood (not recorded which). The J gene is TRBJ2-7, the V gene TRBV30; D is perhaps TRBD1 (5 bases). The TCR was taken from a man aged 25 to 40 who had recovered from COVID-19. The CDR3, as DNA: TGTGCCTGGAGTCCAGGGACCTACGAGCAGTACTTC. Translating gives CAWSPGTYEQYF.